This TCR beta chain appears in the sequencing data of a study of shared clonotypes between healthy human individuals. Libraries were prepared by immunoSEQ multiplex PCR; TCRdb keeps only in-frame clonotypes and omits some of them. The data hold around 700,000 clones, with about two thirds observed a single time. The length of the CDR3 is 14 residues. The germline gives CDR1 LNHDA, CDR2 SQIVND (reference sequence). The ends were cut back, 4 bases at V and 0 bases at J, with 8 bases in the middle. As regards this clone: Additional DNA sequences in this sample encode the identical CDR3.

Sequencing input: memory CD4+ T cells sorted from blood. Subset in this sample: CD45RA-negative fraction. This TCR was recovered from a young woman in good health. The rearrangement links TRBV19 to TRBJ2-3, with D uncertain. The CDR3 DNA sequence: TGTGCCAGTAGTAGATCCGGGAGCACAGATACGCAGTATTTT. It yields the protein CASSRSGSTDTQYF.